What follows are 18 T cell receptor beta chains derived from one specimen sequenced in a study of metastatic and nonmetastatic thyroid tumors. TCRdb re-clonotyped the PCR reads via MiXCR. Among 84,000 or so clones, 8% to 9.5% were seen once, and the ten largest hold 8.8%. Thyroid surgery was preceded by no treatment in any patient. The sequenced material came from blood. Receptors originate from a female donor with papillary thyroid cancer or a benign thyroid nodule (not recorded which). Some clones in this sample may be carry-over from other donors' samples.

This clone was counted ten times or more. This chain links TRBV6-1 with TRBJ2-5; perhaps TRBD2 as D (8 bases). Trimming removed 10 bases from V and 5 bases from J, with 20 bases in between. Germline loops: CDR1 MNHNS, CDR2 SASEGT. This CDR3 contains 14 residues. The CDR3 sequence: CATPQGGGGETQYF. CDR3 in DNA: TGTGCCACCCCCCAAGGGGGCGGGGGGGAGACCCAGTACTTC.

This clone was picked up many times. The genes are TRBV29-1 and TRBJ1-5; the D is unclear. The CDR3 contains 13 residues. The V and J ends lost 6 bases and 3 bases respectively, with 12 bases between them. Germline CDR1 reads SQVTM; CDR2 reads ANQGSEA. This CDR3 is CSVADGYNQPQHF. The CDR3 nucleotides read TGCAGCGTAGCCGACGGATACAATCAGCCCCAGCATTTT.

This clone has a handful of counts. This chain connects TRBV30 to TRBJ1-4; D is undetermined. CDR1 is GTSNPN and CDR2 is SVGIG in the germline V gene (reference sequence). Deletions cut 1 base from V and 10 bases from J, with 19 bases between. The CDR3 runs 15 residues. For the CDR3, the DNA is TGTGCCTGGAGTGCCCGGACGCCAGCAAGTGGAAAACTGTTTTTT. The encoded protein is CAWSARTPASGKLFF.

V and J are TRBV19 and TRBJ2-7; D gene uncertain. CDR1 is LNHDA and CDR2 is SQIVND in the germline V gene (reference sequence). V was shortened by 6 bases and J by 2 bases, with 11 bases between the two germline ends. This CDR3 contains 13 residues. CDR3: CASRPAYTYEQYF. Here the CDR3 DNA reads TGTGCCAGTAGGCCAGCCTATACCTACGAGCAGTACTTC.

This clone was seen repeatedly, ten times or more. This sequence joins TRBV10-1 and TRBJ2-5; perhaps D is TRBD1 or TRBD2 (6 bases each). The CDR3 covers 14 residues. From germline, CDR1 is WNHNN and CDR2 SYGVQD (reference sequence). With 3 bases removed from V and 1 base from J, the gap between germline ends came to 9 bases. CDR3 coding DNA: TGCGCCAGCAGTGACGGGGGCAGCCAAGAGACCCAGTACTTC. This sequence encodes CASSDGGSQETQYF.

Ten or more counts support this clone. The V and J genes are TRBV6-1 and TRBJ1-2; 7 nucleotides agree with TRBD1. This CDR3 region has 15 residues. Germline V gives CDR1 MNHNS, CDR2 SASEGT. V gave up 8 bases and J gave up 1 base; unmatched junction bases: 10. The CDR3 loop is CASGNRDSLNYGYTF. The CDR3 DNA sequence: TGTGCCAGCGGGAACCGGGACAGCCTTAACTATGGCTACACCTTC.

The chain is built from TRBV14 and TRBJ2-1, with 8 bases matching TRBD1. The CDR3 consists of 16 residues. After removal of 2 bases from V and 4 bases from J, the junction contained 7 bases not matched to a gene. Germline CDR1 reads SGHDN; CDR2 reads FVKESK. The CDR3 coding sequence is TGTGCCAGCAGCCAATATACGGGACAGGTTTACAATGAGCAGTTCTTC. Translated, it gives CASSQYTGQVYNEQFF.

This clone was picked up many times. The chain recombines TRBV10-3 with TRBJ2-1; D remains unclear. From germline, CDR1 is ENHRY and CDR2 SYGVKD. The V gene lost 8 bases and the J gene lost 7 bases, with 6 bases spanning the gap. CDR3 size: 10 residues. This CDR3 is CAIGQNEQFF. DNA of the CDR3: TGTGCCATCGGGCAGAATGAGCAGTTCTTC.

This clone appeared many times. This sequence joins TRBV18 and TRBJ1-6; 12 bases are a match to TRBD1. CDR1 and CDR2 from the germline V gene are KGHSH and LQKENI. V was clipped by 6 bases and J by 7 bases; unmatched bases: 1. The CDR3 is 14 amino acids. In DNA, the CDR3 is TGTGCCAGCTCGGGACAGGGGGCGAATTCACCCCTCCACTTT. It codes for CASSGQGANSPLHF.

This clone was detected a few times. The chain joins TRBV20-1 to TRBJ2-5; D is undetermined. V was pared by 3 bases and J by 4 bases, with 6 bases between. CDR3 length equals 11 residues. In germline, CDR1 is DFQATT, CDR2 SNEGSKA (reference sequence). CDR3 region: CSASPVETQYF. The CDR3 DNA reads TGCAGTGCTAGTCCCGTAGAGACCCAGTACTTC.

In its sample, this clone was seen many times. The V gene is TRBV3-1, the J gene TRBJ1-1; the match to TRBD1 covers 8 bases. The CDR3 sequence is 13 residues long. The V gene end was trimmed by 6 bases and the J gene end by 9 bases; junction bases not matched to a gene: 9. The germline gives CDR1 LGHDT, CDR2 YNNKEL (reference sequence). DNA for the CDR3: TGTGCCAGCAGGGCGACAGGGGCCCCTAAAGCTTTCTTT. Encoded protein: CASRATGAPKAFF.

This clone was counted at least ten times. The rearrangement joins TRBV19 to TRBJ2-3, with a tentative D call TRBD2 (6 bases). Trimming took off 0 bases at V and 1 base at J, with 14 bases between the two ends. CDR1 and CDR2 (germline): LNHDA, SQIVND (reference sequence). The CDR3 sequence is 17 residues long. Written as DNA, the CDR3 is TGTGCCAGTAGTATAGAGAGAGGGCGGGAAGGCACAGATACGCAGTATTTT. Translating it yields CASSIERGREGTDTQYF.

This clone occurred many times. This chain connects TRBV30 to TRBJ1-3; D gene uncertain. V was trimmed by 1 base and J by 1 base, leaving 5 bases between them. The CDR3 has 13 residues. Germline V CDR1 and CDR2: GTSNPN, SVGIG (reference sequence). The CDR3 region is CAWSAGSGNTIYF. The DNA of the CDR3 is TGTGCCTGGAGTGCCGGGTCTGGAAACACCATATATTTT.

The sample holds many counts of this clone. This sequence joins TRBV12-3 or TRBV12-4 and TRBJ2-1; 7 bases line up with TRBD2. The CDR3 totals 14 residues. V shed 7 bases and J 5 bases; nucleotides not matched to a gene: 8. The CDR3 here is CASTRAGPDNEQFF. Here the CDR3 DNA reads TGTGCCAGCACCCGAGCGGGACCTGACAATGAGCAGTTCTTC.

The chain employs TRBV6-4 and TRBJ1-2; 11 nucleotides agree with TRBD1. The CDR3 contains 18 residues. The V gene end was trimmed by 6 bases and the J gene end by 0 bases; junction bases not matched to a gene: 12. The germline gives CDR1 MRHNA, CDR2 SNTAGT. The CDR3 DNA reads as TGTGCCAGCAGCCGACTCTCCGGGACAGGGGGGCCTAACTATGGCTACACCTTC. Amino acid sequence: CASSRLSGTGGPNYGYTF.

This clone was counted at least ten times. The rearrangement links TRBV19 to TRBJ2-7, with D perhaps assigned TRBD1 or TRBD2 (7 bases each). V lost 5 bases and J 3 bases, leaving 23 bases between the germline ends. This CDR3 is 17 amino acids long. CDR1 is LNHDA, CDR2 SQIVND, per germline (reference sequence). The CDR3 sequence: CASSPWGGGDGRYEQYF. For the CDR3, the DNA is TGTGCCAGTAGTCCCTGGGGAGGGGGCGATGGACGCTACGAGCAGTACTTC.

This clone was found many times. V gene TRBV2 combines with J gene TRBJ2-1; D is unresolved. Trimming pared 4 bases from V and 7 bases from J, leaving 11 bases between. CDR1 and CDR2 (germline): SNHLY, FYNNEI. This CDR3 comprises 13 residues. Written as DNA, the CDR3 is TGTGCCAGCAGTGTCGTAGTACAGAATGAGCAGTTCTTC. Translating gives CASSVVVQNEQFF.

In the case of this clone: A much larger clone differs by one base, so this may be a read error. The CDR3 DNA follows: TGCAGTGCTAGTAACAGGGGGCGGGATACCCAGTACTTC. As protein: CSASNRGRDTQYF. The chain recombines TRBV20-1 with TRBJ2-5; 9 bases agree with TRBD1. The CDR3 is 13 amino acids. Germline V gives CDR1 DFQATT, CDR2 SNEGSKA (reference sequence). V gave up 3 bases and J gave up 8 bases; unmatched junction bases: 7.